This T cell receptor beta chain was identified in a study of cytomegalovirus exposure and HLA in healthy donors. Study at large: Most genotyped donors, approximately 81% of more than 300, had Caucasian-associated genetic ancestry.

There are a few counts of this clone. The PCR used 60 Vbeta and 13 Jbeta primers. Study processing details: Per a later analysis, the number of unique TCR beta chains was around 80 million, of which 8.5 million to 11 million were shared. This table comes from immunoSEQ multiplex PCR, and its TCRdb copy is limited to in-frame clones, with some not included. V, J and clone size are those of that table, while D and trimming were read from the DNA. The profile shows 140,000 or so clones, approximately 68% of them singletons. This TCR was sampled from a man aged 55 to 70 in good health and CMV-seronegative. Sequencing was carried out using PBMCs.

Here the CDR3 reads CASSRGGGANVLTF. CDR3 sequence (DNA): TGTGCCAGCAGTCGGGGGGGCGGGGCCAACGTCCTGACTTTC. The chain employs TRBV28 and TRBJ2-6, with TRBD2 matching 8 bases. Germline CDR1 MDHEN, CDR2 SYDVKM. This CDR3 spans 14 amino acids. After removal of 5 bases from V and 4 bases from J, the junction contained 1 base not matched to a gene.